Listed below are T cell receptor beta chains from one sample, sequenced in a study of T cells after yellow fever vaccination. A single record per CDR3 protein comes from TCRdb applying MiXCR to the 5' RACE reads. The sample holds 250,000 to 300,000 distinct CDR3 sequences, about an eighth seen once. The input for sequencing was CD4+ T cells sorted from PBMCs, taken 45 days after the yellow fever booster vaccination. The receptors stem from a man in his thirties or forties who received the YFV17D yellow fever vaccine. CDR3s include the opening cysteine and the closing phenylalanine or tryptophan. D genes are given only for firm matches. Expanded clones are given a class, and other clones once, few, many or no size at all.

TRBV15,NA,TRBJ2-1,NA,TGTGCCACCAGGAGCCCAGCGGGTGACTACAATGAGCAGTTCTTC,CATRSPAGDYNEQFF
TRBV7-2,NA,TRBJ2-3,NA,TGTGCCAGCAGTTCCGAGGCTAGCACAGATACGCAGTATTTT,CASSSEASTDTQYF
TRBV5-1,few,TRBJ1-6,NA,TGCGCCAGCAGCCCCCAGGGTATTAATTCACCCCTCCACTTT,CASSPQGINSPLHF
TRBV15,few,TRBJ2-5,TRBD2,TGTGCCACCAGCAGAGTGAGGGAGGGCCGGGAGACCCAGTACTTC,CATSRVREGRETQYF
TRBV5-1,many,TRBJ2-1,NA,TGCGCCAGCAGCTTGGCCGGAGGGACCTACAATGAGCAGTTCTTC,CASSLAGGTYNEQFF
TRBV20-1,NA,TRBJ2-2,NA,TGCAGTGCTGGGGGTTCAGGGGCAGACACCGGGGAGCTGTTTTTT,CSAGGSGADTGELFF
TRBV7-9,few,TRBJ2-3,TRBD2,TGTGCCAGCAGCTTACTAGCGGGAGCCACAGATACGCAGTATTTT,CASSLLAGATDTQYF
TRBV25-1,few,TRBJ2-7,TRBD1,TGTGCCAGCAGTGAATATGGGATCCGGGACAGGGCGTACGAGCAGTACTTC,CASSEYGIRDRAYEQYF
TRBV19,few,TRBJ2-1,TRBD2,TGTGCCAGTAAGCGGGACCCTGAGCAGTTCTTC,CASKRDPEQFF
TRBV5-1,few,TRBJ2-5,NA,TGCGCCAGCAGCCTCACTCAGGGGACGGAGACCCAGTACTTC,CASSLTQGTETQYF
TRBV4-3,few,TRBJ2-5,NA,TGCGCCAGCAGCCAACCCAACCTTCGACAGGTAGAGACCCAGTACTTC,CASSQPNLRQVETQYF
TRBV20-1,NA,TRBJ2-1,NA,TGCAGTGCTAGAGGGGGTGGGACGACCTACAATGAGCAGTTCTTC,CSARGGGTTYNEQFF
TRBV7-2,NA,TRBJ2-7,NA,TGTGCCAGCAGCCGCCGGGAGACTAATTACGAGCAGTACTTC,CASSRRETNYEQYF
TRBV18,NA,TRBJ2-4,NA,TGTGCCAGCTCACCGGCCCATAGGAACATTCAGTACTTC,CASSPAHRNIQYF
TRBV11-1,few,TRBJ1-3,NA,TGTGCCAGCAGGAAGGGGACGGCCCAGAGAAACTCTGGAAACACCATATATTTT,CASRKGTAQRNSGNTIYF
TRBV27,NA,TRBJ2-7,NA,TGTGCCAGCAGTTTAGGGACGGGAAGACAGTACTTC,CASSLGTGRQYF
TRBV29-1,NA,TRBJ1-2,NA,TGCAGCGTTGATTCCGCCCTCCCTAACTATGGCTACACCTTC,CSVDSALPNYGYTF
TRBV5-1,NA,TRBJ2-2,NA,TGCGCCAGCAGCTTAGTGGTTCCACCCGGCGGGGAGCTGTTTTTT,CASSLVVPPGGELFF
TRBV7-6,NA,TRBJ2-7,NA,TGTGCCAGCAGCCTACTTCAGGGATTTGGTTCCTACGAGCAGTACTTC,CASSLLQGFGSYEQYF
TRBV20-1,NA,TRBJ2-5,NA,TGCAGTGCTAGTGGGCTAGCTTCTAACCAAGAGACCCAGTACTTC,CSASGLASNQETQYF
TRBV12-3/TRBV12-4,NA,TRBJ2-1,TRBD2,TGTGCCAGCAGGCGGGAGGTCGGGGCCTACAATGAGCAGTTCTTC,CASRREVGAYNEQFF
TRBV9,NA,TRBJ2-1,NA,TGTGCCAGCAATCGGAAGCCCCCTTCTTACAATGAGCAGTTCTTC,CASNRKPPSYNEQFF
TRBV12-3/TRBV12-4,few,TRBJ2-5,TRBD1,TGTGCCAGCAGTTGGTCCGCGACAGGGGGTTCTGAGACCCAGTACTTC,CASSWSATGGSETQYF
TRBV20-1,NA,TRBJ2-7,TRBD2,TGCAGTGCTTCAGCGGGAGGGCCGTCCTCCCAGCAGTACTTC,CSASAGGPSSQQYF
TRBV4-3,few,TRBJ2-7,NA,TGCGCCAGCAGCCAAGATGGGACGGTCCTCGGTGAGCAGTACTTC,CASSQDGTVLGEQYF
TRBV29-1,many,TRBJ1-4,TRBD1,TGCAGCGTTGTGTCAGGGGGCGACGAAAAACTGTTTTTT,CSVVSGGDEKLFF
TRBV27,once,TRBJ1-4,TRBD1,TGTGCCGCTCGACAGGGCTCGCCACGGGTGGATGAAAAACTGTTTTTT,CAARQGSPRVDEKLFF
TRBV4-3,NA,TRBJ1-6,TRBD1,TGCGCCAGCAGGTACAGGGGTAGTAATTCACCCCTCCACTTT,CASRYRGSNSPLHF